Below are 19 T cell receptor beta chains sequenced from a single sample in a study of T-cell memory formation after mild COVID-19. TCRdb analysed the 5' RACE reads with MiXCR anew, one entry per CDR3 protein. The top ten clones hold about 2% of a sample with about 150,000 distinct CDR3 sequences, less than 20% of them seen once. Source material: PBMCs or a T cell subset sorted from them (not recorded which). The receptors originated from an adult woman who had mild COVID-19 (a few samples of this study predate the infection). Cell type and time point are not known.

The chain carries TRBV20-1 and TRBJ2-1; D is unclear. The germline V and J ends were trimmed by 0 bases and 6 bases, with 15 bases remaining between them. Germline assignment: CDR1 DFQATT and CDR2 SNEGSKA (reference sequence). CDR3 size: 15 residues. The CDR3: CSARDPVASPNEQFF. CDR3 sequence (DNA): TGCAGTGCTAGAGATCCGGTCGCGAGCCCCAATGAGCAGTTCTTC.

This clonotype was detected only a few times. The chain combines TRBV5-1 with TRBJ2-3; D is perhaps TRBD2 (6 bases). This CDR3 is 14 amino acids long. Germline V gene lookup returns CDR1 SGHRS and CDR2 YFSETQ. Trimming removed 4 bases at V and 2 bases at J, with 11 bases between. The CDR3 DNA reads TGCGCCAGCAGCCCGGGACTTTACACAGATACGCAGTATTTT. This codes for CASSPGLYTDTQYF.

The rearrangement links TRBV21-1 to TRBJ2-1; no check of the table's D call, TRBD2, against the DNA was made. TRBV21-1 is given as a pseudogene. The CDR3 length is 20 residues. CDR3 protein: CASSKEGTSGGDSSYNEQFF. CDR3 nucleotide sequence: TGTGCCAGCAGCAAAGAAGGGACTAGCGGTGGGGATAGCTCCTACAATGAGCAGTTCTTC.

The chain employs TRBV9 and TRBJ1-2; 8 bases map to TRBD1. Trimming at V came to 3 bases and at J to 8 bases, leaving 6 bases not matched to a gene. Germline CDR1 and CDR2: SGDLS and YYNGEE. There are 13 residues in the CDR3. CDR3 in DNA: TGTGCCAGCAGCGCACGGACAGGGCAGGGCTACACCTTC. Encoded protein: CASSARTGQGYTF.

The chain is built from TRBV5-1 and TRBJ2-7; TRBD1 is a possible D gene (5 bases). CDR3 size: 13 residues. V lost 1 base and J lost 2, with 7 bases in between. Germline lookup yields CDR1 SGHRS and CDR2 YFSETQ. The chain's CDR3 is CASSLWGTYEQYF. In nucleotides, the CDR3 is TGCGCCAGCAGCTTGTGGGGCACCTACGAGCAGTACTTC.

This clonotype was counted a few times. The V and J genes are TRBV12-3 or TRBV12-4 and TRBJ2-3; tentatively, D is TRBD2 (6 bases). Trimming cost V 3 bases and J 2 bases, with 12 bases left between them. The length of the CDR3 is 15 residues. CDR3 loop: CASSFQRANTDTQYF. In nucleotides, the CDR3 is TGTGCCAGCAGTTTTCAGCGGGCCAACACAGATACGCAGTATTTT.

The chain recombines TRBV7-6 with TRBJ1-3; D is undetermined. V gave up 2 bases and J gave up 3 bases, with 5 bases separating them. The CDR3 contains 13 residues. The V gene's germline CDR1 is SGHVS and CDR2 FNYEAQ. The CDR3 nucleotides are TGTGCCAGCAGCTTATACGATGGAAACACCATATATTTT. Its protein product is CASSLYDGNTIYF.

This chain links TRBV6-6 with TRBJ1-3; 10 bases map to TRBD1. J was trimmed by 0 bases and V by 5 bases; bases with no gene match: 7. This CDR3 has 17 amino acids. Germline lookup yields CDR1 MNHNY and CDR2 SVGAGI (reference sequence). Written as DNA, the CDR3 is TGTGCCAGCAGTGACGGACAGGGGGTCTTCTCTGGAAACACCATATATTTT. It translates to CASSDGQGVFSGNTIYF.

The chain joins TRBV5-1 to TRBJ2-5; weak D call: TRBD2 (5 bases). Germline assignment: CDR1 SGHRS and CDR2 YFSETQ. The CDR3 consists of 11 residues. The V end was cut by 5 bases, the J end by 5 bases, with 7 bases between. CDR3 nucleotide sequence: TGCGCCAGCAGGGGGAGCGAGACCCAGTACTTC. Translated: CASRGSETQYF.

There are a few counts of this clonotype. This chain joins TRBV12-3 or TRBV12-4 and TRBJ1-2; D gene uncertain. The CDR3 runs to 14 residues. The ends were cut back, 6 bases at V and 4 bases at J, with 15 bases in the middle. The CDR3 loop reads CASSLRLSGYGYTF. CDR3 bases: TGTGCCAGCAGCCTTCGACTCAGCGGCTATGGCTACACCTTC.

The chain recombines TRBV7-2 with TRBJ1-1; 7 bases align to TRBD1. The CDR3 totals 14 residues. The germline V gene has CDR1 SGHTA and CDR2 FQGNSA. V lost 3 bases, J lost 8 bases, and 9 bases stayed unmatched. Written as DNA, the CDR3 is TGTGCCAGCAGCTTCCGACCCCGGGACAGCGAAGCTTTCTTT. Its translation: CASSFRPRDSEAFF.

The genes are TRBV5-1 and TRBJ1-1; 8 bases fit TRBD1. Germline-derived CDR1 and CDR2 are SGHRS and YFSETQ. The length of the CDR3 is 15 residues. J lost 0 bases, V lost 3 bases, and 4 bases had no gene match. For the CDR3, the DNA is TGCGCCAGCAGCTGGAAGGACAGGGTGAACACTGAAGCTTTCTTT. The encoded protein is CASSWKDRVNTEAFF.

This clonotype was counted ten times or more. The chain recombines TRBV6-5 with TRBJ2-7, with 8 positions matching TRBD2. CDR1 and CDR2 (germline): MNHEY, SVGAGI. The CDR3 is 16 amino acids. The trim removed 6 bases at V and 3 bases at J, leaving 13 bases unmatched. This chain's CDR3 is CASSLTPSGRSYEQYF. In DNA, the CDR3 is TGTGCCAGCAGCCTGACACCAAGCGGGAGAAGCTACGAGCAGTACTTC.

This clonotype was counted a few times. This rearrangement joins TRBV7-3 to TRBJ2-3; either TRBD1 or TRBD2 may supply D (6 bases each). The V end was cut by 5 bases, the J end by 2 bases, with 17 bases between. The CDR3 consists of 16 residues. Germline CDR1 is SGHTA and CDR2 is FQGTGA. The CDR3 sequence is CASSPLPGAVTDTQYF. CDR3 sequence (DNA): TGTGCCAGCAGCCCCCTACCGGGGGCCGTCACAGATACGCAGTATTTT.

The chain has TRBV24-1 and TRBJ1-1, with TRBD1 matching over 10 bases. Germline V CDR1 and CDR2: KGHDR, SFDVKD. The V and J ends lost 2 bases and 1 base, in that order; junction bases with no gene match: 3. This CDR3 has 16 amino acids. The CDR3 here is CATSDSGQGTNTEAFF. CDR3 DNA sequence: TGTGCCACCAGTGATTCGGGACAGGGGACGAACACTGAAGCTTTCTTT.

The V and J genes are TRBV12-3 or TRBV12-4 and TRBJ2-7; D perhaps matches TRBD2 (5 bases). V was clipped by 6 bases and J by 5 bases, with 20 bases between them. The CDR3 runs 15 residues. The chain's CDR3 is CASSGDPQGFNEQYF. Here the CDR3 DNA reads TGTGCCAGCAGCGGGGATCCCCAAGGCTTCAACGAGCAGTACTTC.

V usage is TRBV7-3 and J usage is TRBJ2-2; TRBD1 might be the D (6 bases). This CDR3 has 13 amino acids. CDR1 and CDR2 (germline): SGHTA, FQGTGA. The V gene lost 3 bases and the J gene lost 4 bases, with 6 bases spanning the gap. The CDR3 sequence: CASSLTGTGELFF. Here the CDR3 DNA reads TGTGCCAGCAGCTTGACAGGCACCGGGGAGCTGTTTTTT.

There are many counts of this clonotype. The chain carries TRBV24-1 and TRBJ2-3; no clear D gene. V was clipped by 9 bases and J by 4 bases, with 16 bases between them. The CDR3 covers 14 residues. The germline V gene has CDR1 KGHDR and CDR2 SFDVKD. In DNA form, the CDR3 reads TGTGCCACCCGGTCTAGGGCAGCCTCAGATACGCAGTATTTT. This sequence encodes CATRSRAASDTQYF.

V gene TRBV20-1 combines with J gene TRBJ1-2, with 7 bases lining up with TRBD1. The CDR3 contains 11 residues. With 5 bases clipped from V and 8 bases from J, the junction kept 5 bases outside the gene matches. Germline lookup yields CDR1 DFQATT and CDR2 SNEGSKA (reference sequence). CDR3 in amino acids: CSAYRGGGYTF. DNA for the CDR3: TGCAGTGCTTACAGGGGAGGGGGCTACACCTTC.